The T cell receptor (beta chain) under discussion was sequenced for a study of shared clonotypes between healthy human individuals (dated by TCRdb to 2020 to 2021). About the full investigation: The cohort included a few men and a couple of women between 18 and 49 years of age. Per donor, leukapheresis produced somewhere between about 0.85 and 9.5 billion PBMCs. Blood TCR repertoires of roughly 5 healthy adults were deeply sequenced to estimate repertoire size and the extent of clonotype sharing between individuals. Different laboratories and diverse techniques were used to prepare libraries and sequence TCR repertoires, to increase sequencing depth and limit assay-specific biases. What the research found in general, with its limitations: Because the study included a small number of donors, the genetic and exposure-history diversity represented was limited. Only blood was sampled, and tissue TCR repertoires likely differ from those in blood. Pairwise subsampling indicated that sequencing depth was expected to affect the degree of clonotype sharing among donors.

The donors were healthy, HIV-negative adults with no recently reported acute infections or vaccinations. Every donor was a Caucasian adult living in Nashville, Tennessee, USA. For unsorted samples, some 90 million PBMCs were counted and genomic DNA was extracted with the QIAamp DNA Blood Mini kit. After blood collection by leukapheresis, PBMCs were isolated using Ficoll-Histopaque density gradient centrifugation and then cryopreserved in the vapor phase of liquid nitrogen. About this clone: Its cognate antigen has yet to be identified. Base qualities are not recorded, but no much larger clone differs from it by a single base.

The V end loses 3 bases and the J end loses 4 bases, and a stretch of 14 bases separates them. The germline V gene (reference sequence) yields SGHNT for CDR1 and YYREEE for CDR2. The CDR3 covers 14 residues, taking in both the cysteine and the phenylalanine. Just CDR3 DNA is preserved here, 42 bases in frame from base 1. Using the deep immunoSEQ assay, TCR CDR3 regions were amplified from genomic DNA by multiplex PCR. For each cell subset, the extracted genomic DNA was distributed evenly across all wells of several immunoSEQ 96-well plates, and each plate served as one replicate. For unsorted PBMC, each replicate PCR was loaded with roughly 330 ng genomic DNA, equivalent to about 30,000 T cell genomes. Unsorted PBMC genomic DNA was sequenced across ten immunoSEQ deep assay plates. Purified libraries were quantified with a Qubit 3.0 fluorometer, sized on a Bioanalyzer 2100, and re-quantified with the KAPA Library Quantification kit. Every immunoSEQ 96-well plate was sequenced on a separate single-read 150-cycle Illumina NextSeq 550 flow cell. In the original analysis: Because only junctional sequences without quality scores were contained in the immunoSEQ output, filtering matching that applied to full-length reads could not be performed. To assign V/J genes and CDR3, sequences were annotated against IMGT germline references using PyIR, a Python wrapper for IgBLAST v1.9. Reads were removed for weak V/J assignments (E-value above 1e-6), missing CDR3, stop codons, out-of-frame junctions, or ambiguous translated residues. V3J clonotypes were defined as sequences sharing an identical inferred V gene, J gene, and CDR3 amino acid sequence. The percentage overlap between two repertoires was calculated by dividing the number of shared unique clonotypes by the size of the smaller repertoire. Richness of each repertoire was evaluated using RTK rarefaction, the Chao1 estimator, and Recon v2.1 estimates of unobserved clonotypes. TCRdb retrieved this table from immuneACCESS and kept in-frame rearrangements only. Not all clones are present; in checked studies, unresolved V genes account for under half, and no reason is known for the remainder. Clone size and the V and J calls come from that table; the DNA yielded D and trimming. Counted in this sample were fewer than 600,000 clones; roughly 77% of them appeared once. About 13% of the sample is in the top ten clones.

The chain is made from TRBV5-4 and TRBJ2-7; confidence is insufficient to name the D gene. Sequenced sample: PBMCs. This sequence was found in a woman aged 40 to 55 in good health. Some clones in this sample may be carry-over from other donors' samples. In nucleotides, the sequence is TGTGCCAGCAGCTCGGCCGGCGCCTCGTACGAGCAGTACTTC. Its amino acids are CASSSAGASYEQYF.